The rows below give T cell receptor beta chains drawn from one sample of a study of cytotoxic CD8 clonotypes in ibrutinib-treated CLL. Profiling relied on immunoSEQ multiplex PCR, and the TCRdb table lists in-frame clones only, not all of them. The data show around 50,000 clones, with roughly three fifths seen just once and about 27% held by the top ten. The material was PBMCs, obtained after 24 months of ibrutinib treatment. The source is a human donor with chronic lymphocytic leukemia. Both conserved end residues are part of each CDR3. Fields, in order: D gene, J gene, clone size, V gene, CDR3 protein, CDR3 DNA. The D gene is left open where the match is weak. Rows give clone size only sometimes, using once, few, many, or a class for an expanded clone.

d_gene: .
j_gene: TRBJ1-3
abundance: .
v_gene: TRBV7-9
CDR3aa: CASSAPDSGNTIYF
CDR3nt: TGTGCCAGCAGCGCCCCAGACTCTGGAAACACCATATATTTT

d_gene: TRBD2
j_gene: TRBJ2-5
abundance: few
v_gene: TRBV6-5
CDR3aa: CASSYARGAPQETQYF
CDR3nt: TGTGCCAGCAGTTACGCGCGGGGGGCCCCACAAGAGACCCAGTACTTC

d_gene: TRBD2
j_gene: TRBJ2-3
abundance: .
v_gene: TRBV10-3
CDR3aa: CAISDSAASGGQGTDTQYF
CDR3nt: TGTGCCATCAGTGATTCCGCGGCTAGCGGGGGGCAAGGCACAGATACGCAGTATTTT

d_gene: TRBD1
j_gene: TRBJ2-6
abundance: .
v_gene: TRBV14
CDR3aa: CASSPRTGKQPLAGANVLTF
CDR3nt: TGTGCCAGCAGCCCTCGGACAGGGAAACAGCCGTTGGCTGGGGCCAACGTCCTGACTTTC

d_gene: .
j_gene: TRBJ1-2
abundance: .
v_gene: TRBV5-1
CDR3aa: CASSSGNNYGYTF
CDR3nt: TGCGCCAGCAGCTCCGGGAATAACTATGGCTACACCTTC

d_gene: .
j_gene: TRBJ1-2
abundance: .
v_gene: TRBV4-1
CDR3aa: CASSQERQGNGYTF
CDR3nt: TGCGCCAGCAGCCAAGAACGGCAGGGGAATGGCTACACCTTC

d_gene: .
j_gene: TRBJ1-2
abundance: .
v_gene: TRBV5-5
CDR3aa: CASSWEVRSFYGYTF
CDR3nt: TGTGCCAGCAGCTGGGAAGTGAGGTCCTTCTATGGCTACACCTTC

d_gene: .
j_gene: TRBJ2-1
abundance: once
v_gene: TRBV5-6
CDR3aa: CASSSQGEASGEQFF
CDR3nt: TGTGCCAGCAGCTCCCAGGGAGAGGCTTCCGGTGAGCAGTTCTTC

d_gene: TRBD1
j_gene: TRBJ1-6
abundance: few
v_gene: TRBV29-1
CDR3aa: CSVTTGTGNSPLHF
CDR3nt: TGCAGCGTTACTACCGGGACAGGGAATTCACCCCTCCACTTT

d_gene: .
j_gene: TRBJ1-5
abundance: .
v_gene: TRBV6-4
CDR3aa: CASSDRDNYSNQPQHF
CDR3nt: TGTGCCAGCAGTGACCGGGATAACTATAGCAATCAGCCCCAGCATTTT

d_gene: TRBD1
j_gene: TRBJ1-4
abundance: once
v_gene: TRBV2
CDR3aa: CASSSQGARGEKLFF
CDR3nt: TGTGCCAGCAGTTCACAGGGGGCCAGAGGTGAAAAACTGTTTTTT

d_gene: TRBD1
j_gene: TRBJ2-7
abundance: .
v_gene: TRBV10-3
CDR3aa: CAISDRDRVPNGFYEQYF
CDR3nt: TGTGCCATCAGTGACCGTGACAGGGTCCCGAATGGGTTCTACGAGCAGTACTTC

d_gene: TRBD1
j_gene: TRBJ2-5
abundance: .
v_gene: TRBV11-2
CDR3aa: CASSFRTGVETQYF
CDR3nt: TGTGCCAGCAGCTTCCGGACAGGGGTGGAGACCCAGTACTTC

d_gene: .
j_gene: TRBJ1-2
abundance: once
v_gene: TRBV29-1
CDR3aa: CSVEYPPGQLNYGYTF
CDR3nt: TGCAGCGTCGAGTACCCTCCCGGACAGCTAAACTATGGCTACACCTTC

d_gene: .
j_gene: TRBJ1-5
abundance: .
v_gene: TRBV19
CDR3aa: CASSIAWAVYSNQPQHF
CDR3nt: TGTGCCAGTAGTATCGCGTGGGCAGTTTATAGCAATCAGCCCCAGCATTTT